The 15 T cell receptor beta chains below were found in one sample sequenced in a study of T-cell reconstitution after alpha-beta-depleted transplantation in children. As it was prepared, the TCRbeta library received unique molecular identifiers. One entry per CDR3 protein results from TCRdb running MiXCR on the PCR reads. The sample consists of around 490,000 distinct CDR3 sequences, 11% of them appearing once. This material consisted of PBMCs, mostly from graft donor cells, taken 180 days after TCRalphabeta/CD19-depleted stem cell transplant. The receptors come from a female patient between 2 and 15 years old who had a stem cell transplant for aplastic anemia, so the T cells may come from the graft donor.

In this sample, this clonotype turned up a few times. This rearrangement joins TRBV30 to TRBJ1-2, with D possibly being TRBD1 (5 bases). The germline V and J ends were trimmed by 5 bases and 4 bases, with 14 bases remaining between them. This CDR3 comprises 13 residues. CDR1 is GTSNPN and CDR2 is SVGIG in the germline V gene (reference sequence). The CDR3 nucleotides are TGTGCCTGGGCGCAGGGTACACCCTATGGCTACACCTTC. Residues: CAWAQGTPYGYTF.

The chain carries TRBV20-1 and TRBJ2-1; no reliable D call. This CDR3 comprises 11 residues. Per the germline V gene, CDR1 is DFQATT and CDR2 is SNEGSKA (reference sequence). V lost 2 bases and J 4 bases, leaving 3 bases between the germline ends. The CDR3 nucleotides read TGCAGTGCTAGACAATACAATGAGCAGTTCTTC. Amino acids: CSARQYNEQFF.

This clonotype was found a few times. The chain uses TRBV29-1 and TRBJ2-2; weak D call: TRBD1 (5 bases). V lost 6 bases to trimming and J lost 0 bases, with 8 bases between them. The length of the CDR3 is 13 residues. Per germline, CDR1 SQVTM and CDR2 ANQGSEA. CDR3 in amino acids: CSVKGANTGELFF. The CDR3 nucleotides read TGCAGCGTGAAAGGGGCGAACACCGGGGAGCTGTTTTTT.

This chain joins TRBV6-1 and TRBJ2-1, with a tentative D call TRBD2 (6 bases). This CDR3 comprises 16 residues. Germline V CDR1 and CDR2: MNHNS, SASEGT. V lost 2 bases, J lost 6 bases, and 17 bases lay in between. The CDR3 nucleotides are TGTGCCAGCAGTGAACTCTCCGGGAGTCGGGGCAATGAGCAGTTCTTC. Translating it yields CASSELSGSRGNEQFF.

This clonotype has at least ten counts. The chain recombines TRBV6-2 or TRBV6-3 with TRBJ1-2; TRBD1 matches 7 bases. The junction had 13 bases not matched to a gene; V was cut back by 2 bases and J by 1 base. Germline CDR1 and CDR2: MNHEY and SVGEGT. This CDR3 contains 18 residues. CDR3 region: CASSYDRDREKYNYGYTF. CDR3 in DNA: TGTGCCAGCAGTTACGACCGGGACAGAGAAAAATATAACTATGGCTACACCTTC.

This clonotype turned up a few times. The J gene is TRBJ2-3, the V gene TRBV29-1; unclear D gene. Germline CDR1 and CDR2: SQVTM and ANQGSEA. The V and J ends lost 2 bases and 2 bases respectively, with 17 bases between them. The CDR3 is 16 amino acids. CDR3: CSVESVWGPLTDTQYF. The CDR3 coding sequence is TGCAGCGTTGAATCTGTATGGGGTCCCCTCACAGATACGCAGTATTTT.

In its sample, this clonotype was seen a few times. This rearrangement joins TRBV6-5 to TRBJ1-3, with D hard to call. Deletions cut 0 bases from V and 0 bases from J, with 9 bases between. In germline, CDR1 is MNHEY, CDR2 SVGAGI. This CDR3 comprises 16 residues. CDR3 nucleotide sequence: TGTGCCAGCAGTTACTCGATCCCACGCTCTGGAAACACCATATATTTT. As protein: CASSYSIPRSGNTIYF.

There are a few counts of this clonotype. The chain is built from TRBV20-1 and TRBJ2-7; 9 positions agree with TRBD2. Germline V lookup: CDR1 DFQATT, CDR2 SNEGSKA (reference sequence). Trimming at V came to 2 bases and at J to 2 bases, leaving 7 bases not matched to a gene. This CDR3 spans 15 amino acids. The CDR3 sequence: CSARPSSGNTYEQYF. The CDR3 bases are TGCAGTGCTAGACCTTCTAGCGGGAATACCTACGAGCAGTACTTC.

This clonotype has more than one count but fewer than ten. Here the CDR3 DNA reads TGTGCCAGCTCACCGCGGAATCTAGGGGCCAAAAACATTCAGTACTTC. This encodes CASSPRNLGAKNIQYF. The chain has TRBV18 and TRBJ2-4; D not resolved. V gave up 3 bases and J gave up 1 base, with 13 bases separating them. Germline V CDR1 and CDR2: KGHSH, LQKENI. There are 16 residues in the CDR3. Full variable domain (rest looked up from reference TRBV18 and TRBJ2-4): NAGVMQNPRHLVRRRGQEARLRCSPMKGHSHVYWYRQLPEEGLKFMVYLQKENIIDESGMPKERFSAEFPKEGPSILRIQQVVRGDSAAYFCASSPRNLGAKNIQYFGAGTRLSVL.

The gene calls are TRBV18 and TRBJ1-5, with no clear D. V was trimmed by 2 bases and J by 5 bases, leaving 10 bases between them. The CDR3 is 14 residues long. Germline-derived CDR1 and CDR2 are KGHSH and LQKENI. Written as DNA, the CDR3 is TGTGCCAGCTCACCAATATCGGATCATCAGCCCCAGCATTTT. This codes for CASSPISDHQPQHF.

The V and J genes are TRBV29-1 and TRBJ1-2; D is ambiguous. Trimming removed 2 bases at V and 4 bases at J, with 2 bases between. Germline V CDR1 and CDR2: SQVTM, ANQGSEA. The CDR3 is 10 amino acids. The CDR3 spells CSVEPYGYTF. CDR3 nucleotides: TGCAGCGTTGAACCCTATGGCTACACCTTC. The whole variable domain, filled in from reference TRBV29-1 and TRBJ1-2, reads SAVISQKPSRDICQRGTSLTIQCQVDSQVTMMFWYRQQPGQSLTLIATANQGSEATYESGFVIDKFPISRPNLTFSTLTVSNMSPEDSSIYLCSVEPYGYTFGSGTRLTVV.

The sample holds a few counts of this clonotype. This chain joins TRBV28 and TRBJ2-3; D is unclear. Trimming took 3 bases from V and 4 from J, leaving 5 bases between them. This CDR3 has 12 residues. Germline loops: CDR1 MDHEN, CDR2 SYDVKM. CDR3 amino acids: CASSFPPDTQYF. CDR3 nucleotides: TGTGCCAGCAGTTTCCCGCCAGATACGCAGTATTTT.

The sample holds a few counts of this clonotype. The V call is TRBV20-1, the J call TRBJ2-1, with D unresolved. Germline V gene sequence: CDR1 DFQATT, CDR2 SNEGSKA (reference sequence). V lost 5 bases to trimming and J lost 2 bases, with 16 bases between them. The CDR3 runs to 15 residues. The CDR3 DNA reads as TGCAGTGCTCCCGAGACGGAGTTCACCTACAATGAGCAGTTCTTC. Encoded protein: CSAPETEFTYNEQFF.

J is TRBJ2-3 and V is TRBV6-5, with 8 bases matching TRBD2. After removal of 2 bases from V and 2 bases from J, the junction contained 6 bases not matched to a gene. The CDR3 totals 16 residues. Germline lookup yields CDR1 MNHEY and CDR2 SVGAGI. This chain's CDR3 is CASSYVAGGYTDTQYF. CDR3 bases: TGTGCCAGCAGTTACGTGGCGGGAGGTTACACAGATACGCAGTATTTT.

This clonotype was picked up a small number of times. V is TRBV29-1 and J is TRBJ2-3; 9 positions match TRBD1. The CDR3 runs 15 residues. CDR1 and CDR2 from the germline V gene are SQVTM and ANQGSEA. V lost 6 bases and J lost 4; bases outside the gene matches: 11. The CDR3 sequence is CSVGQGGQAADTQYF. CDR3 nucleotides: TGCAGCGTGGGACAGGGCGGACAGGCAGCAGATACGCAGTATTTT.